This T cell receptor (beta chain) was sequenced during a study of control samples from healthy donors and cancer patients. The CDR3 sequence is 16 residues long. Germline CDR1 and CDR2: MDHEN and SYDVKM. Trimming pared 3 bases from V and 2 bases from J, leaving 15 bases between. Only in-frame clones appear in the TCRdb table, and some are missing; sequencing was by immunoSEQ multiplex PCR. This sample has tens of thousands of clones; around nine tenths occur once, and the top ten carry 9.5%. The gene calls are TRBV28 and TRBJ2-3; tentatively, D is TRBD2 (5 bases). Sample: PBMCs. This receptor was identified in a woman in her fifties or sixties with colorectal cancer. The CDR3, as DNA: TGTGCCAGCAGTTTTAATTATGGACTGCACACAGATACGCAGTATTTT. It codes for CASSFNYGLHTDTQYF.